The 27 T cell receptor beta chains presented below share a single source sample, sequenced in a study of shared clonotypes between healthy human individuals. TCRdb's copy holds only in-frame clones and misses some; the assay was immunoSEQ multiplex PCR. The repertoire includes roughly 1 million clones, approximately 68% of them detected once, and about 1.5% sits in the top ten. The specimen sequenced was memory CD4+ T cells sorted from blood. This sample's subset: CD45RA-negative fraction. Receptors were obtained from a man younger than 35 in good health.

At least ten counts were recorded for this clone. The rearrangement links TRBV6-1 to TRBJ1-2; 7 bases agree with TRBD1. The germline V gene encodes CDR1 MNHNS and CDR2 SASEGT. CDR3 length: 15 residues. The J segment lost 5 bases and the V segment lost 2 bases, leaving 8 bases of the junction unmatched. The CDR3 protein is CASSEPQGGVYGYTF. The CDR3, as DNA: TGTGCCAGCAGTGAACCCCAGGGGGGGGTATATGGCTACACCTTC.

CDR3 amino acids: CASSQGTLTGELFF. CDR3 sequence (DNA): TGTGCCAGCAGCCAGGGAACATTGACCGGGGAGCTGTTTTTT. V is TRBV9 and J is TRBJ2-2; weak D call: TRBD1 (5 bases). Trimming took off 4 bases at V and 5 bases at J, with 12 bases between the two ends. Germline V gene data show CDR1 as SGDLS and CDR2 as YYNGEE. The CDR3 has 14 amino acids.

This clone was observed once. V is TRBV6-6 and J is TRBJ2-7; D is undetermined. The CDR3 sequence is 13 residues long. Germline lookup yields CDR1 MNHNY and CDR2 SVGAGI (reference sequence). V lost 2 bases and J 3 bases, leaving 8 bases between the germline ends. This CDR3 is CASSYTDHYEQYF. The CDR3 region has the DNA TGTGCCAGCAGTTACACCGATCACTACGAGCAGTACTTC.

The gene calls are TRBV7-9 and TRBJ1-1; possibly TRBD1 for D (5 bases). Germline lookup yields CDR1 SEHNR and CDR2 FQNEAQ (reference sequence). This CDR3 region has 16 residues. The V gene lost 5 bases and the J gene lost 3 bases, with 19 bases spanning the gap. The CDR3 nucleotides are TGTGCCAGCAGCCCCTTCCCCATCAGGGACGACACTGAAGCTTTCTTT. Translation gives CASSPFPIRDDTEAFF.

V gene TRBV6-6 combines with J gene TRBJ2-7; 8 nucleotides line up with TRBD2. In germline, CDR1 is MNHNY, CDR2 SVGAGI (reference sequence). The CDR3 totals 12 residues. J gave up 6 bases and V 8 bases, and 6 bases lay outside the gene matches. The CDR3 DNA reads TGTGCCAGCTGCGGGGGGCAGAGCGAGCAGTACTTC. It encodes CASCGGQSEQYF.

This clone was detected only a few times. The V call is TRBV7-9, the J call TRBJ1-1; a possible D gene is TRBD1 (5 bases). The CDR3 loop spans 13 amino acids. Trimming shortened V by 10 bases and J by 1 base, and 13 bases separated the two germline ends. From germline, CDR1 is SEHNR and CDR2 FQNEAQ (reference sequence). CDR3 region: CATEPQANTEAFF. In nucleotides, the CDR3 is TGTGCCACCGAACCACAGGCGAACACTGAAGCTTTCTTT.

This chain links TRBV10-3 with TRBJ2-7; D is perhaps TRBD1 (6 bases). The CDR3 spans 14 residues. Germline loops: CDR1 ENHRY, CDR2 SYGVKD. V lost 5 bases and J lost 2, with 13 bases in between. CDR3 sequence: CAISFGTPTYEQYF. In DNA, the CDR3 is TGTGCCATCAGTTTCGGGACACCCACCTACGAGCAGTACTTC.

The chain recombines TRBV14 with TRBJ1-6, with 9 nucleotides matching TRBD1. The germline gives CDR1 SGHDN, CDR2 FVKESK. V was clipped by 6 bases and J by 5 bases; unmatched bases: 2. The CDR3 loop spans 14 amino acids. The CDR3: CASSRDRDNSPLHF. CDR3 bases: TGTGCCAGCAGTCGGGACAGGGATAATTCACCCCTCCACTTT.

The J gene is TRBJ2-5, the V gene TRBV7-3, with TRBD1 matching over 8 bases. With V trimmed by 5 bases and J by 1 base, 3 bases remained unmatched. From germline, CDR1 is SGHTA and CDR2 FQGTGA. CDR3 length: 14 amino acids. CDR3 protein: CASSPGTGQETQYF. The DNA of the CDR3 is TGTGCCAGCAGCCCCGGGACAGGCCAAGAGACCCAGTACTTC.

V gene TRBV5-1 combines with J gene TRBJ2-7, with 7 positions matching TRBD1. J gave up 2 bases and V 2 bases, and 7 bases lay outside the gene matches. Germline V gene lookup returns CDR1 SGHRS and CDR2 YFSETQ. The CDR3 runs 15 residues. This CDR3 is CASSLWGTVPYEQYF. DNA for the CDR3: TGCGCCAGCAGCTTATGGGGGACAGTACCCTACGAGCAGTACTTC.

The chain couples TRBV6-6 to TRBJ1-1; D is unclear. From germline, CDR1 is MNHNY and CDR2 SVGAGI (reference sequence). With 5 bases removed from V and 6 bases from J, the gap between germline ends came to 10 bases. The CDR3 has 12 residues. CDR3 in DNA: TGTGCCAGCAGTGCCCTAAGAGCTGAAGCTTTCTTT. This encodes CASSALRAEAFF.

This clone was recorded at least ten times. The chain links TRBV6-4 to TRBJ2-1; the match to TRBD2 covers 7 bases. The germline gives CDR1 MRHNA, CDR2 SNTAGT. Losses at the gene ends were 3 bases for V and 7 bases for J; bases not matched to a gene: 9. There are 15 residues in the CDR3. CDR3 DNA: TGTGCCAGCAGTGAATCGGCGGGAGTAACAAATGAGCAGTTCTTC. Amino acid sequence: CASSESAGVTNEQFF.

This clone turned up a few times. The V call is TRBV7-9, the J call TRBJ2-5; the D gene is possibly TRBD2 (6 bases). CDR1 SEHNR and CDR2 FQNEAQ come from the germline V gene (reference sequence). V was pared by 3 bases and J by 4 bases, with 21 bases between. The CDR3 runs 17 residues. The CDR3 protein is CASSFLSAGFARETQYF. The CDR3 DNA is TGTGCCAGCAGCTTTTTATCGGCGGGATTTGCGAGAGAGACCCAGTACTTC.

This clone was counted once. The rearrangement joins TRBV5-6 to TRBJ1-6; D is unresolved. Trimming shortened V by 1 base and J by 5 bases, and 4 bases separated the two germline ends. CDR1 is SGHDT, CDR2 YYEEEE, per germline. CDR3 length: 13 residues. The CDR3 spells CASSLNHNSPLHF. CDR3 coding DNA: TGTGCCAGCAGCTTGAACCATAATTCACCCCTCCACTTT.

There are many counts of this clone. This rearrangement joins TRBV9 to TRBJ1-2; possible D gene TRBD1, 5 bases. Germline loops: CDR1 SGDLS, CDR2 YYNGEE. The CDR3 is 16 amino acids. V was cut by 4 bases and J by 1 base, with 17 bases left in between. CDR3 DNA sequence: TGTGCCAGCAGCCCCCTCCGGGACGGACTTAACTATGGCTACACCTTC. This codes for CASSPLRDGLNYGYTF.

The chain links TRBV28 to TRBJ1-1; D ambiguous. The CDR3 contains 15 residues. The germline CDR1 and CDR2 sequences are MDHEN and SYDVKM. The V end lost 4 bases, the J end lost 1 base, and 13 bases lay between the germline ends. CDR3: CASSYSPRWNTEAFF. The CDR3 DNA reads TGTGCCAGCAGTTACTCCCCGCGGTGGAACACTGAAGCTTTCTTT. The complete variable domain, with remaining parts taken from reference TRBV28 and TRBJ1-1, reads DVKVTQSSRYLVKRTGEKVFLECVQDMDHENMFWYRQDPGLGLRLIYFSYDVKMKEKGDIPEGYSVSREKKERFSLILESASTNQTSMYLCASSYSPRWNTEAFFGQGTRLTVV.

This chain connects TRBV5-6 to TRBJ1-3; no firm D call. CDR1 and CDR2 from the germline V gene are SGHDT and YYEEEE. CDR3 size: 14 residues. The germline V and J ends were trimmed by 3 bases and 0 bases, with 7 bases remaining between them. CDR3 sequence reads: CASSSGHSGNTIYF. CDR3 coding DNA: TGTGCCAGCAGCTCTGGGCACTCTGGAAACACCATATATTTT.

This clone has a handful of counts. Other DNA sequences within the sample encode an identical CDR3. This chain links TRBV29-1 with TRBJ2-6; 10 bases are shared with TRBD1. The germline V gene has CDR1 SQVTM and CDR2 ANQGSEA. V gave up 3 bases and J gave up 4 bases; unmatched junction bases: 3. This CDR3 comprises 15 residues. CDR3 DNA sequence: TGCAGCGTTGATGGGACAGGGGCAGGGGCCAACGTCCTGACTTTC. This gives the protein CSVDGTGAGANVLTF.

There are a few counts of this clone. Distinct nucleotide sequences in the sample also encode this CDR3. The V gene is TRBV7-2, the J gene TRBJ2-7; 7 nucleotides match TRBD2. The CDR3 sequence is 14 residues long. With 3 bases clipped from V and 0 bases from J, the junction kept 2 bases outside the gene matches. CDR1 and CDR2 (germline): SGHTA, FQGNSA. This CDR3 is CASSFGGSSYEQYF. The CDR3 DNA reads as TGTGCCAGCAGCTTTGGCGGGAGCTCCTACGAGCAGTACTTC.

The rearrangement joins TRBV10-3 to TRBJ1-2; D unresolved. CDR3 length: 14 residues. Germline lookup yields CDR1 ENHRY and CDR2 SYGVKD. V lost 6 bases and J 1 base, leaving 12 bases between the germline ends. Here the CDR3 reads CAISQKQSNYGYTF. The CDR3 DNA sequence: TGTGCCATCAGCCAAAAACAGAGTAACTATGGCTACACCTTC.

The chain is built from TRBV5-6 and TRBJ2-7; 9 bases are a match to TRBD1. With V trimmed by 9 bases and J by 7 bases, 17 bases remained unmatched. This CDR3 spans 15 amino acids. Germline CDR1 SGHDT, CDR2 YYEEEE. As DNA, the CDR3 is TGTGCCACCAACCTCCGGGACAGGGTGTTTGCAGAGCAGTACTTC. Amino acids: CATNLRDRVFAEQYF.

The sample holds one count of this clone. The V and J genes are TRBV18 and TRBJ1-2; D is ambiguous. The germline gives CDR1 KGHSH, CDR2 LQKENI. V shed 3 bases and J shed 3 bases, with 8 bases lying between them. CDR3 length equals 13 residues. The CDR3 here is CASSPDGDYGYTF. The CDR3 DNA sequence: TGTGCCAGCTCACCGGACGGCGACTATGGCTACACCTTC.

There are many counts of this clone. The V gene is TRBV6-1, the J gene TRBJ2-7, with TRBD2 identical over 7 bases. V lost 7 bases to trimming and J lost 7 bases; unmatched junction nucleotides: 13. Germline V gene data show CDR1 as MNHNS and CDR2 as SASEGT. CDR3 length equals 14 residues. The CDR3 region has the DNA TGTGCCAGCAAGGCCCAGGGAGGGTTTGGGGAGCAGTACTTC. It is translated as CASKAQGGFGEQYF.

This chain uses TRBV7-6 with TRBJ1-6; TRBD1 might be the D (5 bases). Trimming cost V 7 bases and J 11 bases, with 15 bases left between them. Germline CDR1 SGHVS, CDR2 FNYEAQ. The CDR3 loop spans 13 amino acids. Written as DNA, the CDR3 is TGTGCCAGCACCATACAGGAGGGGACACCCCTCCACTTT. Translation: CASTIQEGTPLHF.

The count of this clone is one. The J gene is TRBJ2-7, the V gene TRBV11-2; D may be TRBD2 (5 bases). Germline V CDR1 and CDR2: SGHAT, FQNNGV. The V and J ends lost 1 base and 4 bases respectively, with 17 bases between them. This CDR3 is 16 amino acids long. The chain's CDR3 is CASSLGGSAAKYEQYF. CDR3 nucleotides: TGTGCCAGCAGCTTAGGTGGATCAGCGGCAAAATACGAGCAGTACTTC.

This clone has a handful of counts. The chain is built from TRBV7-9 and TRBJ1-1; TRBD1 matches 7 bases. V lost 7 bases, J lost 12 bases, and 29 bases stayed unmatched. Germline V gene sequence: CDR1 SEHNR, CDR2 FQNEAQ (reference sequence). This CDR3 is 18 amino acids long. This CDR3 is CASKLQFGTELVVGKTFF. Here the CDR3 DNA reads TGTGCCAGCAAGCTCCAATTTGGGACAGAATTGGTGGTGGGTAAGACTTTCTTT.

There are a few counts of this clone. CDR3 region: CASIDLPGGYNSPLHF. The CDR3 DNA reads TGTGCCAGCATCGACTTACCAGGGGGGTATAATTCACCCCTCCACTTT. V gene TRBV7-8 combines with J gene TRBJ1-6, with 7 positions matching TRBD1. V was pared by 7 bases and J by 4 bases, with 10 bases of the junction left unmatched. Per the germline V gene, CDR1 is SGHVS and CDR2 is FQNEAQ. The CDR3 contains 16 residues.